This T cell receptor (beta chain) emerged from a study of identifying expanded T cells in peripheral blood. General study points: Two-week clone count variance significantly increased as total template count grew. Technical replicates showed around 1.2 changed clones; about 2 weeks approximately 16; four weeks 19.

Healthy donors had no documented immune events, such as infections, while sampled. V lost 0 bases and J lost 2, with 14 bases in between. The CDR3 spans 16 residues. Germline assignment: CDR1 SGDLS and CDR2 YYNGEE. The method was immunoSEQ multiplex PCR; TCRdb's version includes in-frame clones alone and lacks a portion of them. This table has approximately 57,000 clones, approximately 89% appearing once. On this clone itself: The antigen remains unidentified.

The sequenced sample was blood. The clonotype was recovered from a person between 18 and 75 years old in good health. The V call is TRBV9, the J call TRBJ2-5, with TRBD2 as a possible D gene (6 bases). The CDR3 sequence: CASSVGPSAGQETQYF. CDR3 nucleotides: TGTGCCAGCAGCGTAGGGCCCTCGGCGGGGCAAGAGACCCAGTACTTC.